This TCR beta chain emerged from a study of T-cell reconstitution after alpha-beta-depleted transplantation in children. Unique molecular identifiers were used to barcode this TCRbeta library. Via MiXCR, TCRdb re-called the PCR reads, giving one row per CDR3 protein. The sample yields 700,000 to 850,000 distinct CDR3 sequences, less than 20% seen once. Germline values: CDR1 SQVTM, CDR2 ANQGSEA. CDR3 length: 11 residues. This clonotype was detected only a few times. A junction boundary mismatches the germline segment, possibly from a read error. The input for sequencing was PBMCs, mostly from graft donor cells, taken 360 days after TCRalphabeta/CD19-depleted stem cell transplant. The chain links TRBV29-1 to TRBJ1-2, with 7 positions matching TRBD1. This sequence was found in a male patient aged 10 to 17 who had a stem cell transplant for acute lymphoblastic leukemia, so the T cells may come from the graft donor. CDR3 coding DNA: TGCAGCGTTGAAGAGCTGGACAGGACACTCTTC. Its translation is CSVEELDRTLF.